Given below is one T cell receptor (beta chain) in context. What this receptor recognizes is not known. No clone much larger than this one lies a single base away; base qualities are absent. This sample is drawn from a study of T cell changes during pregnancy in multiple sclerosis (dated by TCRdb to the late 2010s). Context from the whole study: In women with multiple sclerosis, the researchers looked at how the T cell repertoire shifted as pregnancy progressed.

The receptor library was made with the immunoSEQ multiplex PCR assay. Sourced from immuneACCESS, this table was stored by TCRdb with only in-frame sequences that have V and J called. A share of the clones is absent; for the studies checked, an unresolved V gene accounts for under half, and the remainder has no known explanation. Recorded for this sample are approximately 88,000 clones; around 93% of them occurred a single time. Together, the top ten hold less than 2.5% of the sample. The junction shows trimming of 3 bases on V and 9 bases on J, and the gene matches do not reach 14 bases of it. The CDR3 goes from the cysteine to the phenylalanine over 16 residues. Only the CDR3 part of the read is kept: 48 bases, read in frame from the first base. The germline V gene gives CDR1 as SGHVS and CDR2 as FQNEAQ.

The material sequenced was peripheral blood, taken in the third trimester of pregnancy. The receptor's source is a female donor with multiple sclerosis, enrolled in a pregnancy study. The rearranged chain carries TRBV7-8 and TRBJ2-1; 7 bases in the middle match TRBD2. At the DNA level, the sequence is TGTGCCAGCAGCTTTTTGAGCGGGACGAGCAGCCGTGAGCAGTTCTTC. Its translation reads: CASSFLSGTSSREQFF. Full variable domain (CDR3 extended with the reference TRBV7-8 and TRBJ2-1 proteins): GAGVSQSPRYKVAKRGQDVALRCDPISGHVSLFWYQQALGQGPEFLTYFQNEAQLDKSGLPSDRFFAERPEGSVSTLKIQRTQQEDSAVYLCASSFLSGTSSREQFFGPGTRLTVL.